The clone carrying this TCR beta chain was seen ten or more times. What it binds is not known. Unsorted libraries came from 2 million PBMCs stored at -80 °C. 5'RACE with 10-nucleotide random UMIs produced the cDNA. TCRdb reanalysed the 5' RACE reads using MiXCR and keeps one entry per CDR3 protein. This sample yields 50,000 to 55,000 distinct CDR3 sequences, of which 3% to 4.5% are seen a single time; approximately 7.1% belongs to the top ten. This sample is drawn from a study of neurological immune-mediated disorders. Study results and limitations: The repertoires of 18 of 34 multiple sclerosis patients were placed by phylogenetic grouping in a single related-CDR3 cluster, which may be a signature. The greatest TCR clonal expansion occurred in HTLV-1-associated myelopathy and the least in multiple sclerosis, which fell below healthy controls.

The V end lost 5 bases, the J end lost 1 base, and 15 bases lay between the germline ends. CDR1 DFQATT and CDR2 SNEGSKA come from the germline V gene (reference sequence). The CDR3 contains 15 residues. The chain recombines TRBV20-1 with TRBJ2-1, with a possible D match to TRBD2 (7 bases). The specimen sequenced was PBMCs. The clonotype originates from a man in his sixties with multiple sclerosis. Here the CDR3 reads CSAPGQRGSYNEQFF. The CDR3 nucleotides read TGCAGTGCTCCAGGACAGCGGGGATCCTACAATGAGCAGTTCTTC.